The 21 T cell receptor beta chains in this list originate from one sample, sequenced in a study of T cells after yellow fever vaccination. Using its own MiXCR run on the 5' RACE reads, TCRdb lists one record per CDR3 protein. The data contain around 530,000 distinct CDR3 sequences, less than 20% of them singletons. The sample here was PBMCs, taken 4 to 5 days after the first yellow fever vaccination. The receptors were gathered from a man between 18 and 35 years old who received the YFV17D yellow fever vaccine.

This chain connects TRBV7-8 to TRBJ2-4; maybe TRBD2 (6 bases). V was cut by 2 bases and J by 6 bases, with 11 bases left in between. Germline values: CDR1 SGHVS, CDR2 FQNEAQ. This CDR3 contains 14 residues. The CDR3 protein is CASSLWRDGNIQYF. CDR3 sequence (DNA): TGTGCCAGCAGCTTATGGCGGGACGGAAACATTCAGTACTTC.

V is TRBV20-1 and J is TRBJ1-2; maybe TRBD1 (6 bases). The CDR3 covers 11 residues. V was shortened by 4 bases and J by 8 bases, with 11 bases between the two germline ends. The V gene's germline CDR1 is DFQATT and CDR2 SNEGSKA (reference sequence). The CDR3 nucleotides are TGCAGTGCTACAGGGGTGGGAGGCTACACCTTC. Translation gives CSATGVGGYTF.

This clonotype was counted ten times or more. The chain uses TRBV5-1 and TRBJ2-3; D is unresolved. The CDR3 extends over 12 amino acids. Trimming stripped 3 bases from V and 4 bases from J, with 6 bases between. Germline lookup yields CDR1 SGHRS and CDR2 YFSETQ. In nucleotides, the CDR3 is TGCGCCAGCAGCTCCGGACCAGATACGCAGTATTTT. This translates into CASSSGPDTQYF. The entire variable domain, with the rest obtained from reference TRBV5-1 and TRBJ2-3, is as follows: KAGVTQTPRYLIKTRGQQVTLSCSPISGHRSVSWYQQTPGQGLQFLFEYFSETQRNKGNFPGRFSGRQFSNSRSEMNVSTLELGDSALYLCASSSGPDTQYFGPGTRLTVL.

The chain recombines TRBV2 with TRBJ2-5; 13 bases are shared with TRBD2. The trim removed 3 bases at V and 1 base at J, leaving 8 bases unmatched. The V gene's germline CDR1 is SNHLY and CDR2 FYNNEI. This CDR3 comprises 18 residues. The CDR3 spells CASSDHSGLAGIQETQYF. CDR3 nucleotides: TGTGCCAGCAGTGACCACTCGGGACTAGCGGGGATCCAAGAGACCCAGTACTTC.

Only one count was recorded for this clonotype. The chain uses TRBV12-3 or TRBV12-4 and TRBJ1-5, with D perhaps TRBD1 (5 bases). Deletions cut 5 bases from V and 6 bases from J, with 8 bases between. The CDR3 is 12 amino acids. The CDR3 sequence is CASSMGGQPQHF. The CDR3 DNA reads TGTGCCAGCAGTATGGGGGGTCAGCCCCAGCATTTT.

The chain is built from TRBV12-3 or TRBV12-4 and TRBJ2-4; 7 bases fit TRBD1. CDR3 length equals 14 residues. With V trimmed by 6 bases and J by 6 bases, 8 bases remained unmatched. The CDR3 loop reads CASRPGTEGNIQYF. The CDR3 nucleotides are TGTGCCAGCAGACCCGGGACAGAAGGAAACATTCAGTACTTC.

This clonotype showed up just a few times. CDR3 DNA sequence: TGTGCCAGCAGCTTATATCGAGACGATACGCAGTATTTT. This codes for CASSLYRDDTQYF. The J gene is TRBJ2-3, the V gene TRBV7-3, with D hard to call. V was cut by 2 bases and J by 6 bases, with 9 bases left in between. The CDR3 is made up of 13 amino acids. Germline-derived CDR1 and CDR2 are SGHTA and FQGTGA. Supplemented by reference TRBV7-3 and TRBJ2-3, the full variable domain reads GAGVSQTPSNKVTEKGKYVELRCDPISGHTALYWYRQSLGQGPEFLIYFQGTGAADDSGLPNDRFFAVRPEGSVSTLKIQRTERGDSAVYLCASSLYRDDTQYFGPGTRLTVL.

The J gene is TRBJ1-1, the V gene TRBV7-2; D ambiguous. Trimming took off 6 bases at V and 1 base at J, with 18 bases between the two ends. Germline lookup yields CDR1 SGHTA and CDR2 FQGNSA. This CDR3 comprises 16 residues. In DNA form, the CDR3 reads TGTGCCAGCAGTCGGGGTGCGAGTGCTTCGAACACTGAAGCTTTCTTT. Its protein product is CASSRGASASNTEAFF.

This clonotype was seen ten or more times. The J gene is TRBJ2-2, the V gene TRBV18, with D uncertain. Trimming took off 4 bases at V and 1 base at J, with 19 bases between the two ends. The CDR3 runs to 18 residues. Germline loops: CDR1 KGHSH, CDR2 LQKENI. CDR3: CASSLHRFGPQNTGELFF. The CDR3, as DNA: TGTGCCAGCTCACTACATCGCTTCGGCCCCCAGAACACCGGGGAGCTGTTTTTT.

This clonotype was found many times. The gene calls are TRBV4-2 and TRBJ2-1; 11 bases match TRBD2. The CDR3 consists of 20 residues. Germline V gene lookup returns CDR1 LGHNA and CDR2 YNFKEQ. With V trimmed by 1 base and J by 0 bases, 11 bases remained unmatched. DNA for the CDR3: TGTGCCAGCAGCCAAGTAATGGCTAGCGGGGGGCTGAGCTCCTACAATGAGCAGTTCTTC. It encodes CASSQVMASGGLSSYNEQFF.

This clonotype was observed many times. J is TRBJ2-7 and V is TRBV6-5, with D tentatively TRBD1 (6 bases). Trimming stripped 8 bases from V and 3 bases from J, with 11 bases between. Germline V gives CDR1 MNHEY, CDR2 SVGAGI. CDR3 length equals 12 residues. The CDR3 nucleotides are TGTGCCAGCCCTATCAGGGGCTACGAGCAGTACGTC. Protein sequence: CASPIRGYEQYV.

This clonotype was observed a few times. This chain connects TRBV4-1 to TRBJ2-7; 8 nucleotides line up with TRBD1. This CDR3 is 15 amino acids long. Trimming at V came to 2 bases and at J to 2 bases, leaving 5 bases not matched to a gene. CDR1 MGHRA and CDR2 YSYEKL come from the germline V gene. The CDR3 here is CASSQRQGLPYEQYF. In DNA, the CDR3 is TGCGCCAGCAGCCAACGACAGGGGTTACCCTACGAGCAGTACTTC.

The J gene is TRBJ2-2, the V gene TRBV6-5; D gene ambiguous. V shed 0 bases and J shed 7 bases, with 12 bases lying between them. Germline V lookup: CDR1 MNHEY, CDR2 SVGAGI. The CDR3 runs 15 residues. CDR3 nucleotide sequence: TGTGCCAGCAGTTACTCTCCCCAGTTTGTCGGGGAGCTGTTTTTT. Amino acids: CASSYSPQFVGELFF.

The rearrangement joins TRBV18 to TRBJ1-5; weak D call: TRBD1 (5 bases). Germline V gene data show CDR1 as KGHSH and CDR2 as LQKENI. This CDR3 comprises 14 residues. Trimming took 5 bases from V and 9 from J, leaving 17 bases between them. CDR3 region: CASSGGGRDSPQHF. The CDR3 coding sequence is TGTGCCAGCTCAGGTGGGGGACGTGATTCGCCCCAGCATTTT.

This clonotype turned up a few times. The V call is TRBV12-3 or TRBV12-4, the J call TRBJ2-3; 9 bases match TRBD2. The trim removed 5 bases at V and 1 base at J, leaving 7 bases unmatched. This CDR3 is built from 16 residues. The CDR3 DNA reads TGTGCCAGCAGTCCACTGGCTAGCGGGGGCACAGATACGCAGTATTTT. Its protein product is CASSPLASGGTDTQYF.

The CDR3 nucleotides are TGTGCCAGCAGGCGGACCGCTAACTATGGCTACACCTTC. It translates to CASRRTANYGYTF. This rearrangement joins TRBV6-1 to TRBJ1-2; D remains unclear. CDR3 size: 13 residues. V lost 6 bases and J lost 0, with 8 bases in between. Germline V gene sequence: CDR1 MNHNS, CDR2 SASEGT.

The chain combines TRBV27 with TRBJ2-3, with 8 positions matching TRBD1. Per the germline V gene, CDR1 is MNHEY and CDR2 is SMNVEV (reference sequence). Trimming at V came to 6 bases and at J to 5 bases, leaving 13 bases not matched to a gene. The CDR3 runs to 16 residues. The DNA of the CDR3 is TGTGCCAGCAGGCACCCCCCAGGGGGCCTAGAAGATACGCAGTATTTT. This codes for CASRHPPGGLEDTQYF.

This clonotype was seen more than once but under ten times. This chain links TRBV4-1 with TRBJ2-7, with D tentatively TRBD1 (6 bases). Trimming took off 1 base at V and 1 base at J, with 14 bases between the two ends. Germline CDR1 reads MGHRA; CDR2 reads YSYEKL. The CDR3 loop spans 16 amino acids. CDR3 DNA: TGCGCCAGCAGCCAAGCAGTTGTCAGGGGATCCTACGAGCAGTACTTC. Translated: CASSQAVVRGSYEQYF.

In its sample, this clonotype was seen a few times. The gene calls are TRBV4-1 and TRBJ1-2; D unresolved. Germline CDR1 reads MGHRA; CDR2 reads YSYEKL. The CDR3 covers 14 residues. The V end was cut by 2 bases, the J end by 8 bases, with 15 bases between. DNA of the CDR3: TGCGCCAGCAGCCAACTGACATCCCGCCCGGGCTACACCTTC. It encodes CASSQLTSRPGYTF.

The gene calls are TRBV21-1 and TRBJ2-7. TRBV21-1 is designated a pseudogene. The CDR3 extends over 13 amino acids. CDR3 coding DNA: TGTGCCAGCAGCACGGCGGACTCCTACGAGCAGTACGTC. It specifies CASSTADSYEQYV.

This rearrangement joins TRBV20-1 to TRBJ1-6; D not certain. The CDR3 covers 13 residues. The germline V gene has CDR1 DFQATT and CDR2 SNEGSKA (reference sequence). With 0 bases removed from V and 7 bases from J, the gap between germline ends came to 7 bases. CDR3 bases: TGCAGTGCTAGAGAGCTCGGGAATTCACCCCTCCACTTT. It encodes CSARELGNSPLHF.